The next 5 T cell receptor beta chains were all read from a single sample in a study of beta chain features in type 1 diabetes. Study results and caveats: Within each of all four CD4+ subsets, Type 1 diabetes patients had TCRB CDR3s that were moderately but significantly shorter.

The antigens of these receptors remain unknown. Expressed TCRB transcripts were sequenced, since all the RNA that had been isolated was reverse transcribed. Sequenced by immunoSEQ multiplex PCR; TCRdb stores in-frame clones only, minus some. The data contain 500,000 to 800,000 clones, roughly 12% of them singletons. Source material: naive CD4+ T cells from blood. The receptor set was obtained from a man aged 30 to 39 with type 1 diabetes.

With respect to this clone: The limits of the CDR3 on the DNA are not certain, so only TCRdb's listed CDR3 is given. The chain has TRBV7-2 and TRBJ2-2. Including both end residues, the CDR3 is 16 amino acids long. Per germline, CDR1 SGHTA and CDR2 FQGNSA. This CDR3 reads CASSFGSGPNTGELFF.

The CDR3 DNA follows: TGTGCCAGCTCACGGGGCAGTGCTAGCAATCAGCCCCAGCATTTT. Translation gives CASSRGSASNQPQHF. V gene TRBV18 combines with J gene TRBJ1-5, with D possibly being TRBD1 (5 bases). The CDR3 covers 15 residues. V lost 4 bases and J 0 bases, leaving 10 bases between the germline ends. Germline CDR1 reads KGHSH; CDR2 reads LQKENI. Drawing the rest from reference TRBV18 and TRBJ1-5, the complete variable domain is NAGVMQNPRHLVRRRGQEARLRCSPMKGHSHVYWYRQLPEEGLKFMVYLQKENIIDESGMPKERFSAEFPKEGPSILRIQQVVRGDSAAYFCASSRGSASNQPQHFGDGTRLSIL.

This chain links TRBV27 with TRBJ1-2, with 11 bases fitting TRBD1. Germline assignment: CDR1 MNHEY and CDR2 SMNVEV (reference sequence). This CDR3 has 15 amino acids. J was trimmed by 6 bases and V by 5 bases; bases with no gene match: 8. CDR3 DNA sequence: TGTGCCAGCAGTACTCGGACAGGGGGCGAGAATGGCTACACCTTC. Its protein product is CASSTRTGGENGYTF.

There are a few counts of this clone. The V and J genes are TRBV29-1 and TRBJ2-1, with 9 nucleotides matching TRBD1. Germline V CDR1 and CDR2: SQVTM, ANQGSEA. The CDR3 spans 12 residues. The junction had 7 bases not matched to a gene; V was cut back by 7 bases and J by 9 bases. The CDR3 here is CSGTTGGIEQFF. The CDR3 DNA follows: TGCAGCGGAACCACAGGGGGCATTGAGCAGTTCTTC.

Of note for this clone: Other DNA sequences in this specimen translate into the identical CDR3. The V call is TRBV7-2, the J call TRBJ2-1; 10 positions agree with TRBD2. The germline CDR1 and CDR2 sequences are SGHTA and FQGNSA. This CDR3 spans 14 amino acids. The V gene end was trimmed by 3 bases and the J gene end by 10 bases; junction bases not matched to a gene: 6. The CDR3: CASSLASGGNEQFF. The CDR3 coding sequence is TGTGCCAGCAGCTTGGCTAGCGGGGGTAACGAGCAGTTCTTC.